This T cell receptor (beta chain) was found in a study of blood T cell repertoires in COVID-19. For the study at large: Acute and convalescent COVID-19 samples came from the United States, Italy and Spain. The analysed material was cDNA or gDNA that came from T cells, B-cell-depleted T cells, or PBMCs.

Source study methods: Researchers report that nucleated cell counts were estimated from reference gene primer amplification. Data came from immunoSEQ multiplex PCR; TCRdb stores just in-frame clones and leaves some out. That table furnishes V, J and clone size, whereas the DNA furnished D and trimming. The sample has about 27,000 clones; more than 85% are singletons. The germline V gene encodes CDR1 MNHEY and CDR2 SVGAGI. V gave up 0 bases and J gave up 3 bases; unmatched junction bases: 6. The length of the CDR3 is 16 residues. The sample comprised peripheral blood. This receptor was obtained from a human donor with active COVID-19. The donor label of this sample is uncertain. The genes are TRBV6-5 and TRBJ2-7; 9 bases agree with TRBD2. For the CDR3, the DNA is TGTGCCAGCAGTTACTCGCGGCTAGCGGGGAACTACGAGCAGTACTTC. Translating gives CASSYSRLAGNYEQYF.